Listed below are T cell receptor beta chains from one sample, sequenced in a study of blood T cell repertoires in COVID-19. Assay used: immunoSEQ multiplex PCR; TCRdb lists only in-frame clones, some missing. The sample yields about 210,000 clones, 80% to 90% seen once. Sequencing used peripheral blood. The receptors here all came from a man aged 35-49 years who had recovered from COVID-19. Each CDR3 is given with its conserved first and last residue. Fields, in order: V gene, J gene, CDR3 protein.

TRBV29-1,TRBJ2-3,CSVGGGRGTDTQYF
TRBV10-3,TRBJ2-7,CAIREGQTYEQYF
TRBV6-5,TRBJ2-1,CASTESLAGGHEQFF
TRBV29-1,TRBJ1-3,CSFGDRAGNTIYF
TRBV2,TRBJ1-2,CASRKTTGTGYGYTF
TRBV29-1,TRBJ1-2,CSAPRTGYGYTF
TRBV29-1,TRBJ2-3,CSVESRERGSTDTQYF
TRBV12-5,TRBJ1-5,CASGLVTGGKSNQPQHF
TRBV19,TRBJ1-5,CAAGGGQGNQPQHF
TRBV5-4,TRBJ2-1,CASSFGGRAYNEQFF
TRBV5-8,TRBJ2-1,CASSLGPDSSYNEQFF
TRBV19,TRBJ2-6,CASSMSGSGANVLTF
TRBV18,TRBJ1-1,CASSPRGPQNTEAFF
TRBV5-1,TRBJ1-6,CASRLGDRDNSPLHF